This T cell receptor (beta chain) derives from a study of T cell changes during pregnancy in multiple sclerosis. This clone is categorized as medium-sized. The CDR3 runs to 14 residues. The germline V gene has CDR1 SNHLY and CDR2 FYNNEI. The ends were cut back, 6 bases at V and 4 bases at J, with 13 bases in the middle. The table came from immunoSEQ multiplex PCR; TCRdb's copy has only in-frame clones and leaves some out. The sample shows 25,000 to 30,000 clones, roughly nine tenths of them seen only once. The receptor's source is a female donor with multiple sclerosis, enrolled in a pregnancy study. The source was CD4+ T cells from peripheral blood mononuclear cells, collected in the second trimester of pregnancy. The chain uses TRBV2 and TRBJ1-5; D unclear. The CDR3 DNA is TGTGCCAGCAGCAACGCAGGTTCAAATCAGCCCCAGCATTTT. Translation: CASSNAGSNQPQHF.